A selection of T cell receptor beta chains follows, all from one sample in a study of T cells after yellow fever vaccination. One entry per CDR3 protein results from TCRdb running MiXCR on the 5' RACE reads. The profile shows around 260,000 distinct CDR3 sequences, roughly 5% of them singletons. The sample in question was CD4+ T cells sorted from PBMCs, obtained on the day of the yellow fever booster vaccination. These TCRs come from a young man who received the YFV17D yellow fever vaccine. The CDR3 runs from the conserved cysteine through the conserved F or W. Each record gives: J gene, CDR3 length, clone size, D gene, V gene, CDR3 DNA, CDR3 protein. The D gene is left open where the match is weak. The size field is filled for only some rows; it gives once, few, many or a size class.

J gene: TRBJ2-5; CDR3 length: 15; clone size: many; D gene: TRBD1; V gene: TRBV5-1; CDR3 DNA: TGCGCCAGCAGCTTGGGCCCAGGGGGCCAGGAGACCCAGTACTTC; CDR3 protein: CASSLGPGGQETQYF
J gene: TRBJ2-1; CDR3 length: 16; clone size: .; D gene: TRBD2; V gene: TRBV7-2; CDR3 DNA: TGTGCCAGCAGCTTGGCGCTGGGCGGGGGGCATAATGAGCAGTTCTTC; CDR3 protein: CASSLALGGGHNEQFF
J gene: TRBJ1-1; CDR3 length: 16; clone size: .; D gene: .; V gene: TRBV14; CDR3 DNA: TGTGCCAGCAGCCAAGATAGGGGGACCATGAACACTGAAGCTTTCTTT; CDR3 protein: CASSQDRGTMNTEAFF
J gene: TRBJ2-6; CDR3 length: 18; clone size: few; D gene: TRBD1; V gene: TRBV18; CDR3 DNA: TGTGCCAGCTCACCCCTGGGACAGGGGGCGCCTGGGGCCAACGTCCTGACTTTC; CDR3 protein: CASSPLGQGAPGANVLTF
J gene: TRBJ2-3; CDR3 length: 20; clone size: .; D gene: TRBD2; V gene: TRBV27; CDR3 DNA: TGTGCCAGCAGTTGGGAATTTCCGGGACTAGCGGGGGGGAGCACAGATACGCAGTATTTT; CDR3 protein: CASSWEFPGLAGGSTDTQYF
J gene: TRBJ2-1; CDR3 length: 17; clone size: .; D gene: .; V gene: TRBV24-1; CDR3 DNA: TGTGCCACCAGTGATTCGTTCGGCAGGGGCGTTTACAATGAGCAGTTCTTC; CDR3 protein: CATSDSFGRGVYNEQFF
J gene: TRBJ1-2; CDR3 length: 12; clone size: many; D gene: TRBD1; V gene: TRBV29-1; CDR3 DNA: TGCAGCGTTGAAGGGCCAGGGGGAGCCTACACCTTC; CDR3 protein: CSVEGPGGAYTF
J gene: TRBJ1-2; CDR3 length: 16; clone size: .; D gene: .; V gene: TRBV12-3/TRBV12-4; CDR3 DNA: TGTGCCAGCACCCACAGTGGAGGGAGAGCTAACTATGGCTACACCTTC; CDR3 protein: CASTHSGGRANYGYTF
J gene: TRBJ2-7; CDR3 length: 16; clone size: .; D gene: .; V gene: TRBV4-3; CDR3 DNA: TGCGCCAGCAGCCAAGGGACCTATAGTAGCTCCTACGAGCAGTACTTC; CDR3 protein: CASSQGTYSSSYEQYF
J gene: TRBJ1-2; CDR3 length: 14; clone size: many; D gene: .; V gene: TRBV20-1; CDR3 DNA: TGCAGTGCTAGAGACCGACTGGGGCACTATGGCTACACCTTC; CDR3 protein: CSARDRLGHYGYTF
J gene: TRBJ2-2; CDR3 length: 16; clone size: few; D gene: .; V gene: TRBV12-3/TRBV12-4; CDR3 DNA: TGTGCCAGCAGCCCGTCCTTCCTAGCAGAAACCGGGGAGCTGTTTTTT; CDR3 protein: CASSPSFLAETGELFF
J gene: TRBJ2-1; CDR3 length: 14; clone size: few; D gene: TRBD2; V gene: TRBV15; CDR3 DNA: TGTGCCACCAGCAGAGCCGGGGGGTACAATGAGCAGTTCTTC; CDR3 protein: CATSRAGGYNEQFF
J gene: TRBJ2-2; CDR3 length: 15; clone size: .; D gene: TRBD1; V gene: TRBV11-3; CDR3 DNA: TGTGCCAGCAGCCTCGGGACAGGGGCCCCCGGGGAGCTGTTTTTT; CDR3 protein: CASSLGTGAPGELFF
J gene: TRBJ2-7; CDR3 length: 12; clone size: .; D gene: .; V gene: TRBV30; CDR3 DNA: TGTGCCTGGAGTGTATCCGCCTACGAGCAGTACTTC; CDR3 protein: CAWSVSAYEQYF
J gene: TRBJ1-1; CDR3 length: 13; clone size: once; D gene: .; V gene: TRBV19; CDR3 DNA: TGTGCCAGTAGTATCCATAAGAACACTGAAGCTTTCTTT; CDR3 protein: CASSIHKNTEAFF
J gene: TRBJ2-3; CDR3 length: 13; clone size: .; D gene: .; V gene: TRBV7-3; CDR3 DNA: TGTGCCAGCGGATTATCAGGGTCAGATACGCAGTATTTT; CDR3 protein: CASGLSGSDTQYF
J gene: TRBJ1-6; CDR3 length: 14; clone size: few; D gene: .; V gene: TRBV5-1; CDR3 DNA: TGCGCCAGCAGCTTGGACCTGGGAAATTCACCCCTCCACTTT; CDR3 protein: CASSLDLGNSPLHF
J gene: TRBJ2-1; CDR3 length: 14; clone size: .; D gene: .; V gene: TRBV12-3/TRBV12-4; CDR3 DNA: TGTGCCAGCAGTTTTCTCGAAGGACTGGATGAGCAGTTCTTC; CDR3 protein: CASSFLEGLDEQFF
J gene: TRBJ1-1; CDR3 length: 15; clone size: many; D gene: .; V gene: TRBV12-3/TRBV12-4; CDR3 DNA: TGTGCCAGCAGCGAAGCAGGGTTGCGGAACACTGAAGCTTTCTTT; CDR3 protein: CASSEAGLRNTEAFF
J gene: TRBJ1-2; CDR3 length: 13; clone size: many; D gene: .; V gene: TRBV29-1; CDR3 DNA: TGCAGCGTTGAAGAAGGCAGGAACTATGGCTACACCTTC; CDR3 protein: CSVEEGRNYGYTF
J gene: TRBJ2-2; CDR3 length: 15; clone size: many; D gene: .; V gene: TRBV3-1; CDR3 DNA: TGTGCCAGCAGCCCGCTTGGGGGAAACACCGGGGAGCTGTTTTTT; CDR3 protein: CASSPLGGNTGELFF
J gene: TRBJ2-2; CDR3 length: 16; clone size: .; D gene: .; V gene: TRBV7-9; CDR3 DNA: TGTGCCAGCAGCTTTTTTCTGCCAACGAACACCGGGGAGCTGTTTTTT; CDR3 protein: CASSFFLPTNTGELFF
J gene: TRBJ2-1; CDR3 length: 15; clone size: .; D gene: TRBD2; V gene: TRBV2; CDR3 DNA: TGTGCCAGCAGTGAAGCCCGAAGCGGGGTGAGTGAGCAGTTCTTC; CDR3 protein: CASSEARSGVSEQFF
J gene: TRBJ2-7; CDR3 length: 13; clone size: many; D gene: .; V gene: TRBV6-5; CDR3 DNA: TGTGCCAGCAGCCCAACAGGGATCTACGAGCAGTACTTC; CDR3 protein: CASSPTGIYEQYF
J gene: TRBJ2-7; CDR3 length: 15; clone size: few; D gene: .; V gene: TRBV19; CDR3 DNA: TGTGCCAGTAGTCCGTCCCGGCAGGGTCGGTACGAGCAGTACTTC; CDR3 protein: CASSPSRQGRYEQYF
J gene: TRBJ1-1; CDR3 length: 15; clone size: few; D gene: .; V gene: TRBV3-1; CDR3 DNA: TGTGCCAGCAGCCGGGGGGCAGGGGAAAGAACTGAAGCTTTCTTT; CDR3 protein: CASSRGAGERTEAFF
J gene: TRBJ1-1; CDR3 length: 14; clone size: .; D gene: .; V gene: TRBV7-9; CDR3 DNA: TGTGCCAGCAGCTTTTGGCCGGAGAACACTGAAGCTTTCTTT; CDR3 protein: CASSFWPENTEAFF
J gene: TRBJ1-3; CDR3 length: 13; clone size: .; D gene: .; V gene: TRBV29-1; CDR3 DNA: TGCAGCGTTGAGCTGGGTTCGGTAAACACCATATATTTT; CDR3 protein: CSVELGSVNTIYF
J gene: TRBJ2-7; CDR3 length: 13; clone size: .; D gene: TRBD1; V gene: TRBV15; CDR3 DNA: TGTGCCACCAGCTCGGACAGGGGAGGCGAGCAGTACTTC; CDR3 protein: CATSSDRGGEQYF
J gene: TRBJ2-3; CDR3 length: 12; clone size: many; D gene: TRBD2; V gene: TRBV7-9; CDR3 DNA: TGTGCCAGCAGCTTCGGGGGGATCCCGCAGTATTTT; CDR3 protein: CASSFGGIPQYF
J gene: TRBJ2-2; CDR3 length: 15; clone size: many; D gene: .; V gene: TRBV5-1; CDR3 DNA: TGCGCCAGCAGCTTCTCTTTGGTACAGGCCGGGGAGCTGTTTTTT; CDR3 protein: CASSFSLVQAGELFF
J gene: TRBJ1-2; CDR3 length: 19; clone size: few; D gene: .; V gene: TRBV4-1; CDR3 DNA: TGCGCCAGCAGCCAAGATCACCGAAAGGAAGAGAGGCGGCCCTATGGCTACACCTTC; CDR3 protein: CASSQDHRKEERRPYGYTF
J gene: TRBJ1-2; CDR3 length: 13; clone size: few; D gene: .; V gene: TRBV20-1; CDR3 DNA: TGCGCACGACAGGCCGCTCCGAACTATGGCTACACCTTC; CDR3 protein: CARQAAPNYGYTF
J gene: TRBJ1-1; CDR3 length: 13; clone size: few; D gene: .; V gene: TRBV18; CDR3 DNA: TGTGCCAGCTCACAAGCGACCAGTCTTGAAGCTTTCTTT; CDR3 protein: CASSQATSLEAFF
J gene: TRBJ2-1; CDR3 length: 13; clone size: many; D gene: .; V gene: TRBV5-1; CDR3 DNA: TGCGCCAGCAGCTGGGGACCTCACAATGAGCAGTTCTTC; CDR3 protein: CASSWGPHNEQFF
J gene: TRBJ1-1; CDR3 length: 14; clone size: .; D gene: .; V gene: TRBV6-5; CDR3 DNA: TGTGCCAGCAGTTACGGGGGCGCGGAGACTGAAGCTTTCTTT; CDR3 protein: CASSYGGAETEAFF
J gene: TRBJ2-3; CDR3 length: 14; clone size: .; D gene: .; V gene: TRBV20-1; CDR3 DNA: TGCAGTGCTATGATTCAGGCCCTTGCAGATACGCAGTATTTT; CDR3 protein: CSAMIQALADTQYF
J gene: TRBJ2-3; CDR3 length: 14; clone size: few; D gene: TRBD1; V gene: TRBV10-1; CDR3 DNA: TGCGCCAGCAGGCGGGACAGGAGGGCAGATACGCAGTATTTT; CDR3 protein: CASRRDRRADTQYF
J gene: TRBJ2-7; CDR3 length: 12; clone size: many; D gene: TRBD1; V gene: TRBV20-1; CDR3 DNA: TGCAGTGCTAGCCGGGACAGGGAAGGGCAGTACTTC; CDR3 protein: CSASRDREGQYF
J gene: TRBJ2-2; CDR3 length: 15; clone size: many; D gene: TRBD1; V gene: TRBV5-1; CDR3 DNA: TGCGCCAGCAGCCTAGGGACAGGGGAAACCGGGGAGCTGTTTTTT; CDR3 protein: CASSLGTGETGELFF
J gene: TRBJ1-1; CDR3 length: 14; clone size: few; D gene: .; V gene: TRBV7-9; CDR3 DNA: TGTGCCAGCAGCCCGAGGACCGACCCGAGAACAGCTTTCTTT; CDR3 protein: CASSPRTDPRTAFF
J gene: TRBJ2-3; CDR3 length: 11; clone size: many; D gene: .; V gene: TRBV11-2; CDR3 DNA: TGTGCCAGCAGCCGCGACAGGTTCACGTATTTT; CDR3 protein: CASSRDRFTYF